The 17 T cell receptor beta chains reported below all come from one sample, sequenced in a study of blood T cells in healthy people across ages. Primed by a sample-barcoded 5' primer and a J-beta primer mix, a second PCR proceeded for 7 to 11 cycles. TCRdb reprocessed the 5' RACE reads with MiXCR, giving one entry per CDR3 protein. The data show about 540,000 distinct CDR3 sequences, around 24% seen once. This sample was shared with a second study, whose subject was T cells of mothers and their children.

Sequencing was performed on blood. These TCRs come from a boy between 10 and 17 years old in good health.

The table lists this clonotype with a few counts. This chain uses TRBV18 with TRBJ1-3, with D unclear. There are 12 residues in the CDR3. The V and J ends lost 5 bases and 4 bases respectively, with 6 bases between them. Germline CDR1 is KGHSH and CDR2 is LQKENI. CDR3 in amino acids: CASSERGNTIYF. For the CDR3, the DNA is TGTGCCAGCTCAGAGAGGGGAAACACCATATATTTT.

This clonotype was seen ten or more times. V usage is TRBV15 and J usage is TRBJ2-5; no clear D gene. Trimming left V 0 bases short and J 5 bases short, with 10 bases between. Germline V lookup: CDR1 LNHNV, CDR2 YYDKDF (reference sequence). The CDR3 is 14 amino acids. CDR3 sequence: CATSREMGGETQYF. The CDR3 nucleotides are TGTGCCACCAGCAGAGAGATGGGCGGTGAGACCCAGTACTTC.

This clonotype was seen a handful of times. The CDR3 nucleotides read TGTGCCAGCAGTCGTCCTCCGGGAAACGGCGAGCAGTACTTC. It is translated as CASSRPPGNGEQYF. The chain links TRBV11-2 to TRBJ2-7, with D possibly TRBD2 on 5 matching bases. Trimming took off 6 bases at V and 6 bases at J, with 18 bases between the two ends. Germline CDR1 is SGHAT and CDR2 is FQNNGV. The CDR3 is 14 amino acids.

In DNA, the CDR3 is TGTGCCAGCAGCCCGGGACTAGCGGAGCCGAACACCGGGGAGCTGTTTTTT. Translating it yields CASSPGLAEPNTGELFF. The chain uses TRBV7-6 and TRBJ2-2, with 11 bases aligning to TRBD2. After removal of 5 bases from V and 0 bases from J, the junction contained 5 bases not matched to a gene. Germline CDR1 is SGHVS and CDR2 is FNYEAQ. The CDR3 covers 17 residues.

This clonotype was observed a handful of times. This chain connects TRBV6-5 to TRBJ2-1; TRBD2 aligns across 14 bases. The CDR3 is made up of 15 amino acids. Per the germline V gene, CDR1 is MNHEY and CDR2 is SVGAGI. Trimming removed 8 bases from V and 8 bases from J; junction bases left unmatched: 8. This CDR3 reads CASPTSGRALHEQFF. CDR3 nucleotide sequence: TGTGCCAGCCCGACTAGCGGGAGGGCCTTGCATGAGCAGTTCTTC.

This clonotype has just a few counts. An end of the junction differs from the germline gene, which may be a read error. CDR3 region: CAGSQDGRNYEQYF. CDR3 DNA: TGTGCCGGCAGCCAAGATGGGCGGAACTACGAGCAGTACTTC. The rearrangement joins TRBV3-1 to TRBJ2-7, with D uncertain. CDR1 is LGHDT and CDR2 is YNNKEL in the germline V gene (reference sequence). CDR3 size: 14 residues.

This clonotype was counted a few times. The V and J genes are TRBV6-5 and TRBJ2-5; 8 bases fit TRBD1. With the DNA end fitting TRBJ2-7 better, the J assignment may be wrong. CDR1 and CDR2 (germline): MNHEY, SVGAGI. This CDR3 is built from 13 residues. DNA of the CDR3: TGTGCCAGCAGGACAGGGGTTATCAACGAGCAGTACTTC. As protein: CASRTGVINEQYF.

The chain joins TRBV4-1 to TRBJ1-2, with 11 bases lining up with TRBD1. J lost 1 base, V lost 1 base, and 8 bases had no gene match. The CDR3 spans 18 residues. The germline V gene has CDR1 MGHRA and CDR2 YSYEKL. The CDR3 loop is CASSQAGQGAVVNYGYTF. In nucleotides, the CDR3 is TGCGCCAGCAGCCAAGCAGGACAGGGGGCAGTAGTTAACTATGGCTACACCTTC.

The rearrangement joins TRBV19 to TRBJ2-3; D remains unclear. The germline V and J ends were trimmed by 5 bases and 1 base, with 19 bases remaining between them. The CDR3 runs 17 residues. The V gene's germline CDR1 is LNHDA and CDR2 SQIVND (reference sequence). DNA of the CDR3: TGTGCCAGTAGTCCCTTAAGTAGTTCCCTTGGCACAGATACGCAGTATTTT. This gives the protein CASSPLSSSLGTDTQYF.

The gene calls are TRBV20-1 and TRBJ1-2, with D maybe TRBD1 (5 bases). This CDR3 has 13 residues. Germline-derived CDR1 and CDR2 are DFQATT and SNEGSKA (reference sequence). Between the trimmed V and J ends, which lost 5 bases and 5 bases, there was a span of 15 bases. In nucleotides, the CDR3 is TGCAGTGCTCGCCCCAGGGAATCGTATGGCTACACCTTC. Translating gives CSARPRESYGYTF.

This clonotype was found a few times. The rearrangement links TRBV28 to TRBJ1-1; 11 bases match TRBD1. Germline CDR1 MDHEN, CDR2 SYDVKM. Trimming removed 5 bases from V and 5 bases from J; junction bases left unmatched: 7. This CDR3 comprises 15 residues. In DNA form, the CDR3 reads TGTGCCAGCAGTAAGAGGACAGGGGGCGAGACTGAAGCTTTCTTT. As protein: CASSKRTGGETEAFF.

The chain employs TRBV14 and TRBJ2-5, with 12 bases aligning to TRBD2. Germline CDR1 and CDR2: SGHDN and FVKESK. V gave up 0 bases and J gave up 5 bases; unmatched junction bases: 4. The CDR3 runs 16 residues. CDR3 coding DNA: TGTGCCAGCAGCCAAGAACTAGCGGGAGGATGGGAGACCCAGTACTTC. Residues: CASSQELAGGWETQYF.

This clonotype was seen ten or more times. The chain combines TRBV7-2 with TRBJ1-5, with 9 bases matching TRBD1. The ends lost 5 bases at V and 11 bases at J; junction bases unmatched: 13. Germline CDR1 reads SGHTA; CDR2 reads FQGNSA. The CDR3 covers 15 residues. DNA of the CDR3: TGTGCCAGCAGCCCCGGACAGGGGCCATCAACGACCCAGCATTTT. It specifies CASSPGQGPSTTQHF.

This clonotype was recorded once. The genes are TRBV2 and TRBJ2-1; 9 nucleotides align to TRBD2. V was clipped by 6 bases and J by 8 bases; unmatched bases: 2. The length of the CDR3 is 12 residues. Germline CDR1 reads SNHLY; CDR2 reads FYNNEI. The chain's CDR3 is CASRGLADEQFF. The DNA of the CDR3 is TGTGCCAGCAGGGGACTAGCCGATGAGCAGTTCTTC.

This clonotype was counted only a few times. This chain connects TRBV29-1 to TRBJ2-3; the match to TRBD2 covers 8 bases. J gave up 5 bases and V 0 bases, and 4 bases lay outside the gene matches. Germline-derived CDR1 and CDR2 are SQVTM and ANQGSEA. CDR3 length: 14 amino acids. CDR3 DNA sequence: TGCAGCGTTGAAGACGCCGGGAGGGTAGATACGCAGTATTTT. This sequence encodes CSVEDAGRVDTQYF.

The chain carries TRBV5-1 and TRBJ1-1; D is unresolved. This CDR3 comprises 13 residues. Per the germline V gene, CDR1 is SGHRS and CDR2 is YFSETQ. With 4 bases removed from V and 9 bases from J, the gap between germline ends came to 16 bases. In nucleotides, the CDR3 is TGCGCCAGCAGCCCCGAGCCTTCTACCCAAGCTTTCTTT. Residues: CASSPEPSTQAFF.

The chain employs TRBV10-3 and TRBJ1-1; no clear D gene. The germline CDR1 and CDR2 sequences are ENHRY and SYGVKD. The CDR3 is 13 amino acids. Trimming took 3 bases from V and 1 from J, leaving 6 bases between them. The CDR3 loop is CAISDVRNTEAFF. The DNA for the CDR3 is TGTGCCATCAGTGACGTCAGGAACACTGAAGCTTTCTTT.